This record covers a single T cell receptor (beta chain). Its antigen is undetermined. This CDR3 spans 16 amino acids. As defined, naive CD8 cells were CD45RO-negative and positively selected for CCR7, with terminally differentiated effector memory CD45RA+ cells excluded. Donors, healthy HIV-negative adults, lacked recent acute infections or vaccinations. Donors comprised only Caucasian adults living in Nashville, Tennessee. The authors' processing: Junction-only sequences without quality scores were provided by ImmunoSEQ, so filtering was different. Repertoires were generated with immunoSEQ multiplex PCR, while TCRdb's copy carries only in-frame clones and drops some. The DNA gave D and trimming, while V, J and clone size come from that table. The data contain around 2,000,000 clones, 85% to 95% of them singletons. The data are from a study of shared clonotypes between healthy human individuals. Study results and caveats: The rarefaction results pointed to incomplete sorted-subset sequencing despite large depth.

The TCR comes from a man aged 18 to 30 in good health. Some clones in this sample may be carry-over from other donors' samples. Input material: naive CD8+ T cells from PBMCs. The rearrangement links TRBV21-1 to TRBJ2-1; the DNA was not used to check the table's D call, TRBD2. TRBV21-1 is a pseudogene. The CDR3 DNA follows: TGTGCCAGCAGCAAATCCCGACTAGAGGAGTACAATGAGCAGTTCTTC. This translates into CASSKSRLEEYNEQFF.